These T cell receptor beta chains were read from a single sample in a study of blood T cell repertoires in COVID-19. Assay used: immunoSEQ multiplex PCR; TCRdb lists only in-frame clones, some missing. The sample yields approximately 260,000 clones, around 88% seen once. Material: PBMCs or T cells enriched from blood (not recorded which). The receptor set was obtained from a woman in her 40s with acute COVID-19. Each CDR3 is given with its conserved first and last residue. A D gene is named only where the DNA matches it firmly.

v_call: TRBV28; j_call: TRBJ2-7; d_call: -; cdr3_aa: CASRRQTTYEQYF
v_call: TRBV6-5; j_call: TRBJ2-3; d_call: TRBD2; cdr3_aa: CASSYVLAGRPDTQYF
v_call: TRBV5-6; j_call: TRBJ1-5; d_call: TRBD1; cdr3_aa: CASSVTGGVQPQHF
v_call: TRBV6-5; j_call: TRBJ1-1; d_call: -; cdr3_aa: CASSTRRENTEAFF
v_call: TRBV19; j_call: TRBJ1-3; d_call: TRBD1; cdr3_aa: CASSGTAGGNTIYF
v_call: TRBV15; j_call: TRBJ2-1; d_call: -; cdr3_aa: CATSKSRRDEQFF
v_call: TRBV2; j_call: TRBJ1-2; d_call: -; cdr3_aa: CASKPEDGYTF
v_call: TRBV6-1; j_call: TRBJ1-1; d_call: -; cdr3_aa: CASSEGAWTEAFF
v_call: TRBV10-3; j_call: TRBJ1-2; d_call: -; cdr3_aa: CAIFSKGQGYGYTF
v_call: TRBV19; j_call: TRBJ1-2; d_call: TRBD1; cdr3_aa: CASNGQGLLHGYTF
v_call: TRBV3-1/TRBV3-2; j_call: TRBJ2-5; d_call: TRBD2; cdr3_aa: CASSQESLAGLQETQYF
v_call: TRBV29-1; j_call: TRBJ1-3; d_call: -; cdr3_aa: CSVVGGVPQGNTIYF
v_call: TRBV5-1; j_call: TRBJ1-4; d_call: -; cdr3_aa: CASSLAGSGEKLFF
v_call: TRBV27; j_call: TRBJ1-1; d_call: TRBD1; cdr3_aa: CASSLQGASWGEAFF
v_call: TRBV7-9; j_call: TRBJ2-5; d_call: TRBD1; cdr3_aa: CASSRGQQETQYF
v_call: TRBV9; j_call: TRBJ2-6; d_call: -; cdr3_aa: CASSVGTGLLGANVLTF
v_call: TRBV2; j_call: TRBJ1-1; d_call: -; cdr3_aa: CASSAHEGTEAFF
v_call: TRBV5-1; j_call: TRBJ2-3; d_call: -; cdr3_aa: CASSLVSSTDTQYF
v_call: TRBV5-4; j_call: TRBJ1-1; d_call: TRBD1; cdr3_aa: CASSLKRGQKGMNTEAFF
v_call: TRBV19; j_call: TRBJ1-3; d_call: -; cdr3_aa: CASSSGNTIYF
v_call: TRBV7-8; j_call: TRBJ2-5; d_call: -; cdr3_aa: CASSFQGRAKETQYF
v_call: TRBV5-1; j_call: TRBJ2-5; d_call: -; cdr3_aa: CASSFQGNGETQYF
v_call: TRBV7-9; j_call: TRBJ2-3; d_call: -; cdr3_aa: CASSPGTGGSTDTQYF
v_call: TRBV9; j_call: TRBJ1-3; d_call: -; cdr3_aa: CASSVDDFTGNTIYF
v_call: TRBV9; j_call: TRBJ2-1; d_call: -; cdr3_aa: CASSVGLEQFF
v_call: TRBV5-3; j_call: TRBJ2-7; d_call: -; cdr3_aa: CARSPPLLGTRPVFEQYF
v_call: TRBV5-1; j_call: TRBJ2-2; d_call: -; cdr3_aa: CASSFSMNTGELFF
v_call: TRBV10-1; j_call: TRBJ1-3; d_call: -; cdr3_aa: CASSPSYSGNTIYF
v_call: TRBV2; j_call: TRBJ2-1; d_call: TRBD1; cdr3_aa: CASGTVNDNEQFF
v_call: TRBV6-5; j_call: TRBJ1-2; d_call: -; cdr3_aa: CASSYEAGAWYGYTF
v_call: TRBV30; j_call: TRBJ1-3; d_call: TRBD1; cdr3_aa: CAWGGQGASGNTIYF
v_call: TRBV18; j_call: TRBJ2-1; d_call: TRBD2; cdr3_aa: CASSPGLAGNEQFF
v_call: TRBV10-3; j_call: TRBJ2-1; d_call: -; cdr3_aa: CAISGGGGTVHGDEQFF
v_call: TRBV9; j_call: TRBJ2-1; d_call: TRBD1; cdr3_aa: CASSPTGYSSYNEQFF
v_call: TRBV7-2; j_call: TRBJ2-3; d_call: TRBD2; cdr3_aa: CASSLSGSRTDTQYF
v_call: TRBV27; j_call: TRBJ2-4; d_call: TRBD2; cdr3_aa: CASSSAGTSGKNIQYF
v_call: TRBV6-5; j_call: TRBJ1-2; d_call: -; cdr3_aa: CASSYSRENYGYTF
v_call: TRBV6-5; j_call: TRBJ2-7; d_call: -; cdr3_aa: CASNRLAYEQYF
v_call: TRBV28; j_call: TRBJ1-2; d_call: -; cdr3_aa: CASKSGAAGDYGYTF
v_call: TRBV11-2; j_call: TRBJ1-6; d_call: -; cdr3_aa: CASSLTGSNSPLHF